This TCR beta chain was profiled in a study of blood T cell repertoires in COVID-19. Study background: The United States, Italy and Spain were the sources of the acute and convalescent COVID-19 samples.

Sequenced by immunoSEQ multiplex PCR; TCRdb stores in-frame clones only, minus some. The sample yields 100,000 or so clones, approximately 80% seen once. J lost 7 bases, V lost 5 bases, and 5 bases had no gene match. CDR3 length: 14 residues. In germline, CDR1 is SEHNR, CDR2 FQNEAQ (reference sequence). The source material was peripheral blood. This chain connects TRBV7-9 to TRBJ2-4, with 10 bases identical to TRBD2. The receptor's source is a woman aged 80 or older with acute or convalescent COVID-19. The CDR3 DNA sequence: TGTGCCAGCAGCCGACTAGCGGGTCTTAACATTCAGTACTTC. Encoded protein: CASSRLAGLNIQYF.